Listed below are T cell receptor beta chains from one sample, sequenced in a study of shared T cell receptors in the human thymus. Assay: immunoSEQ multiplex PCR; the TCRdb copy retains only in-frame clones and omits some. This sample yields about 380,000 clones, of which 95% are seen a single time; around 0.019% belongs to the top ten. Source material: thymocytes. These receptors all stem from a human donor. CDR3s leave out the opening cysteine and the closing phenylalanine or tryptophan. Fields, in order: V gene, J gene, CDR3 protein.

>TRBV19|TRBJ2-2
ASSIATRPNTGELF
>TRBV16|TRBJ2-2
ASSPNPPGWGAGELF
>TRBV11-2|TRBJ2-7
ASSLLTASYEQY
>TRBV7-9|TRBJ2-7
ASSLGGLAGVSEQY
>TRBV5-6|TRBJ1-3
ASWSSGSRNTIY
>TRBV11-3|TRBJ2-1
ASSAWGEQSFEQF
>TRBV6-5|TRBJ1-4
ASRRDRGWNEKLF
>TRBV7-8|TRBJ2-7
ASSSDGRTGERNEQY
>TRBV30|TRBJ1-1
AWRGRTGRTEAF
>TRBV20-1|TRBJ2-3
SAAVVNTQY
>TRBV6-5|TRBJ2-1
ASSWGQGVNNEQF
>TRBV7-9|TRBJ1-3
ASSLRSADSGNTIY
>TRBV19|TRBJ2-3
ASSRGLAGGYTDTQY
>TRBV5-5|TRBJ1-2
ASSLGPRMLYGYT
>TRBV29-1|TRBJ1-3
SVRLLNTIY
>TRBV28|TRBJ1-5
ASGQPQH
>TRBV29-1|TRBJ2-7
SVAGQGYEQY
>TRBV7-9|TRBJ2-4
ASSLEGAKNIQY
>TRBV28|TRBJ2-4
ASSRDNKNIQY
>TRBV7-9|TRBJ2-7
ASRGLAGDHSLIEQY
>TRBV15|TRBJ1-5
ATSRVGGGPYSNQPQH
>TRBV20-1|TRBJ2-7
SAVAGGEQY
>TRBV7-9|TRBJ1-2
ASSPGQGYYYGYT
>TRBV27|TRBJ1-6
ASSPRGGDSPLH
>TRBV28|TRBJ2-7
ASRSDRAFFHEQY
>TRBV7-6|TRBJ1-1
ASSLGRSREAF
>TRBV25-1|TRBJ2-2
ASTQTSGRSPGTGELF
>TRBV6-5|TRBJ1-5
ASREHGWSNQPQH
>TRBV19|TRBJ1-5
ASSPQDRGGQPQH
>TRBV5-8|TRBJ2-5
ASSDGTGETQY
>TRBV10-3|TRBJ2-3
AISERGRDTQY
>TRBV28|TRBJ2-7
ASSLSGFSVEQY
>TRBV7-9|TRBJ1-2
ASSLGQGDGYT
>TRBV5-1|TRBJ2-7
ASSLAVGQSYEQY
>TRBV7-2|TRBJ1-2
ASSWTGGGDYGYT
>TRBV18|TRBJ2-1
ASSPRQTLEQF
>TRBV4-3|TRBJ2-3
ASSQIWDRDTDTQY
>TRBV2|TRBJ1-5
ASSLQGAGNQPQH
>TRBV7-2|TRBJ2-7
ASSFYNSGRSYEQY
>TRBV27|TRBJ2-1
ASSVGHRNEQF
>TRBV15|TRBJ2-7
ATSRDHGDSPPPIFYEQY
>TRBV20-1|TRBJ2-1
MPIAGEQF
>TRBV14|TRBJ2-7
ASSHYKGGGPYEQY
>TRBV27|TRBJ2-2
ASSLWGGNTGELF
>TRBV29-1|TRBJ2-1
SVDFDGDSYNEQF
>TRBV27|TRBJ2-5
ASRGQVPVETQY
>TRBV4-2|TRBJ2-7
ASSQVTSGGDEQY
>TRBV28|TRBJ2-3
ASNFPRLAGVADTQY